The 12 T cell receptor beta chains reported below all come from one sample, sequenced in a study of OX40 agonist ivuxolimab in advanced cancers. The method was immunoSEQ multiplex PCR; TCRdb's version includes in-frame clones alone and lacks a portion of them. The profile shows more than 85,000 clones, roughly nine tenths of them singletons. The sequencing here drew on CD4+ or CD8+ T cells sorted from blood, taken in a trial of the OX40 agonist ivuxolimab. The receptor source for this set is an adult with an advanced solid tumor such as melanoma, head and neck, liver or kidney cancer.

This clone was recorded only once. Sequence at one end of the junction differs from germline and may be a read error. The CDR3 nucleotides are TGTACCAGCAGCTTTTCCAGGGGGAGCGTAACCGGGGAGCTGTTTTTT. Amino acid sequence: CTSSFSRGSVTGELFF. This sequence joins TRBV7-3 and TRBJ2-2, with 7 bases fitting TRBD1. Germline CDR1 reads SGHTA; CDR2 reads FQGTGA. This CDR3 is built from 16 residues.

About this clone: At one boundary the junction diverges from the germline segment, which might be a read error. The CDR3 DNA reads TGTGCCAGCAGCGCTTCGGACGGGTTTTCCTACGGGCAGTACTTC. Protein sequence: CASSASDGFSYGQYF. This sequence joins TRBV9 and TRBJ2-7; no clear D. Germline V gene data show CDR1 as SGDLS and CDR2 as YYNGEE. This CDR3 region has 15 residues. The complete variable domain, with remaining parts taken from reference TRBV9 and TRBJ2-7, reads DSGVTQTPKHLITATGQRVTLRCSPRSGDLSVYWYQQSLDQGLQFLIQYYNGEERAKGNILERFSAQQFPDLHSELNLSSLELGDSALYFCASSASDGFSYGQYFGPGTRLTVT.

The V call is TRBV7-3, the J call TRBJ1-1; the D gene is possibly TRBD1 (5 bases). With 5 bases removed from V and 10 bases from J, the gap between germline ends came to 17 bases. The germline V gene encodes CDR1 SGHTA and CDR2 FQGTGA. This CDR3 is 13 amino acids long. The CDR3 spells CASSPRDLSVAFF. CDR3 DNA sequence: TGTGCCAGCAGCCCGCGGGACCTCTCGGTAGCTTTCTTT.

Only one count was recorded for this clone. The chain employs TRBV11-3 and TRBJ2-5; 8 nucleotides line up with TRBD1. V lost 6 bases, J lost 3 bases, and 3 bases stayed unmatched. CDR3 length: 13 residues. The V gene's germline CDR1 is SGHNT and CDR2 YENEEA. The CDR3, as DNA: TGTGCCAGCAGGGCGACAGGGGAAGAGACCCAGTACTTC. Protein sequence: CASRATGEETQYF.

This clone appeared a single time. The chain couples TRBV7-9 to TRBJ1-3; D uncertain. This CDR3 has 14 residues. Trimming cost V 1 base and J 5 bases, with 9 bases left between them. CDR1 and CDR2 (germline): SEHNR, FQNEAQ (reference sequence). The CDR3 loop is CASSLGLIRNTIYF. CDR3 nucleotides: TGTGCCAGCAGCTTAGGGTTGATCCGAAACACCATATATTTT. Together with reference TRBV7-9 and TRBJ1-3, the CDR3 gives the full variable domain: DTGVSQNPRHKITKRGQNVTFRCDPISEHNRLYWYRQTLGQGPEFLTYFQNEAQLEKSRLLSDRFSAERPKGSFSTLEIQRTEQGDSAMYLCASSLGLIRNTIYFGEGSWLTVV.

Of note for this clone: The final CDR3 position lacks the conserved phenylalanine or tryptophan, pointing to a likely read error. V is TRBV2 and J is TRBJ1-6, with D perhaps TRBD1 (6 bases). This CDR3 has 13 amino acids. Trimming removed 7 bases at V and 9 bases at J, with 13 bases between. The germline CDR1 and CDR2 sequences are SNHLY and FYNNEI. CDR3 sequence (DNA): TGTGCCAGCAATCAGGGGACGGGTTCACCCCTCCACCTT. Protein: CASNQGTGSPLHL.

The chain links TRBV10-3 to TRBJ1-5; 8 bases line up with TRBD1. The CDR3 spans 15 residues. V dropped 3 bases and J dropped 4; count of bases not matched to a gene: 5. Germline CDR1 ENHRY, CDR2 SYGVKD. The CDR3 spells CAISENRGRNQPQHF. DNA of the CDR3: TGTGCCATCAGTGAAAACAGGGGGAGAAATCAGCCCCAGCATTTT.

This clone appeared once. V usage is TRBV7-8 and J usage is TRBJ2-1, with D unresolved. Germline CDR1 and CDR2: SGHVS and FQNEAQ. The germline V and J ends were trimmed by 4 bases and 6 bases, with 13 bases remaining between them. The CDR3 sequence is 14 residues long. CDR3 nucleotide sequence: TGTGCCAGCAGCTCGGATGGAGTTCCCAATGAGCAGTTCTTC. Translated, it gives CASSSDGVPNEQFF.

J is TRBJ1-1 and V is TRBV10-2; D remains unclear. Germline V CDR1 and CDR2: WSHSY, SAAADI. Trimming took off 2 bases at V and 4 bases at J, with 8 bases between the two ends. The CDR3 is made up of 13 amino acids. The CDR3 DNA is TGCGCCAGCAGTGAGGAGCCGGGCACTGAAGCTTTCTTT. Translated: CASSEEPGTEAFF.

This chain joins TRBV5-1 and TRBJ2-5; 12 bases are shared with TRBD1. The CDR3 is made up of 18 amino acids. Germline CDR1 is SGHRS and CDR2 is YFSETQ. The trim removed 4 bases at V and 4 bases at J, leaving 14 bases unmatched. The CDR3 sequence is CASSPKPPGQGARETQYF. The CDR3 DNA sequence: TGCGCCAGCAGCCCCAAACCACCGGGACAGGGGGCGAGAGAGACCCAGTACTTC.

This clone has a single count. V and J are TRBV11-3 and TRBJ2-2; TRBD2 might be the D (6 bases). CDR1 and CDR2 from the germline V gene are SGHNT and YENEEA. The CDR3 loop spans 14 amino acids. The V gene lost 5 bases and the J gene lost 6 bases, with 13 bases spanning the gap. This CDR3 reads CASSRGLGAGELFF. The CDR3 DNA follows: TGTGCCAGCAGCCGGGGGTTGGGGGCCGGGGAGCTGTTTTTT.

The rearrangement links TRBV7-3 to TRBJ1-2, with D maybe TRBD1 (5 bases). Germline values: CDR1 SGHTA, CDR2 FQGTGA. V dropped 11 bases and J dropped 5 bases, with 15 bases sitting between them. The CDR3 has 12 amino acids. The CDR3 reads CAGGSRGYGYTF. The CDR3 DNA follows: TGTGCCGGGGGGAGCCGCGGGTATGGCTACACCTTC.